The 8 T cell receptor beta chains given below trace back to one sample, sequenced in a study of T cells in women clearing cervical HPV infection. Assay: immunoSEQ multiplex PCR; the TCRdb copy retains only in-frame clones and omits some. In all, the sample yields about 24,000 clones. Sequencing input: blood buffy coat. The source of these receptors is a woman aged 18-70 years with a cervical HPV16 infection that either progressed to CIN3+ or cleared (not recorded which).

As to this clone: The CDR3 end falls 3 residues outside the read, so it is completed with the germline J gene. The chain links TRBV19 to TRBJ1-6; D may be TRBD1 (5 bases). This CDR3 spans 16 amino acids. The V end lost 4 bases, the J end lost 3 bases, and 13 bases lay between the germline ends. Germline V gives CDR1 LNHDA, CDR2 SQIVND (reference sequence). CDR3 protein: CASSTSQTDYNSPLHF. The sequenced part of the CDR3 DNA is TGTGCCAGTAGTACCTCCCAGACAGACTATAATTCACCC.

To note about this clone: With the read ending 3 residues before the CDR3 end, the germline J gene is used to fill in that end. The chain combines TRBV29-1 with TRBJ2-5; D remains ambiguous. In germline, CDR1 is SQVTM, CDR2 ANQGSEA. This CDR3 is 13 amino acids long. V was pared by 5 bases and J by 5 bases, with 15 bases between. This chain's CDR3 is CSVQTVIGETQYF. The covered CDR3 bases are TGCAGCGTTCAAACAGTGATTGGGGAGACC.

As to this clone: The read is 3 residues too short to cover the CDR3 end, so that end is filled in from the germline J gene. This chain uses TRBV2 with TRBJ2-1, with 13 bases identical to TRBD2. V trimming: 5 bases; J trimming: 3 bases; junction bases outside the gene matches: 10. The germline CDR1 and CDR2 sequences are SNHLY and FYNNEI. CDR3 length: 18 residues. CDR3 sequence: CASSSQTGTSGNYNEQFF. Partial CDR3 DNA: TGTGCCAGCAGTTCCCAGACCGGGACTAGCGGGAACTACAATGAG. The whole variable domain, remainder taken from reference TRBV2 and TRBJ2-1, is EPEVTQTPSHQVTQMGQEVILRCVPISNHLYFYWYRQILGQKVEFLVSFYNNEISEKSEIFDDQFSVERPDGSNFTLKIRSTKLEDSAMYFCASSSQTGTSGNYNEQFFGPGTRLTVL.

In regard to this clone: The CDR3 is cut off 3 residues early in the read; its end comes from the germline J gene. The chain combines TRBV2 with TRBJ1-4, with 9 positions matching TRBD1. The V and J ends lost 8 bases and 6 bases, in that order; junction bases with no gene match: 4. Germline V gene data show CDR1 as SNHLY and CDR2 as FYNNEI. CDR3 length equals 13 residues. CDR3 loop: CASRRDRDEKLFF. The sequenced CDR3 bases are TGTGCCAGCCGACGGGACAGGGATGAAAAA.

In regard to this clone: Coverage ceases 3 residues before the CDR3 finishes, and the germline J gene fills in the end. V usage is TRBV14 and J usage is TRBJ2-5; TRBD2 matches 10 bases. After removal of 0 bases from V and 5 bases from J, the junction contained 3 bases not matched to a gene. The CDR3 covers 15 residues. The V gene's germline CDR1 is SGHDN and CDR2 FVKESK. The part of the CDR3 DNA that was read is TGTGCCAGCAGCCAAGACCAAGCGGGGGGGGAGACC. Amino acid sequence: CASSQDQAGGET. The whole CDR3 sequence is CASSQDQAGGETQYF.

Of note for this clone: The CDR3 goes on 3 residues after the read ends, and that part is filled in from the germline J gene. The chain uses TRBV10-3 and TRBJ2-2; 7 bases match TRBD2. V lost 2 bases, J lost 6 bases, and 3 bases stayed unmatched. Looked up from germline, CDR1 is ENHRY and CDR2 is SYGVKD. The CDR3 length is 14 residues. The sequenced CDR3 bases are TGTGCCATCAGTGAGCGTGGGGGGGCCGGGGAG. This encodes CAISERGGAGE. The CDR3 in its entirety is CAISERGGAGELFF.

About this clone itself: The read stops 3 residues short of the end of the CDR3; the missing end is completed from the germline J gene. V is TRBV6-1 and J is TRBJ1-1, with D hard to call. The germline V gene has CDR1 MNHNS and CDR2 SASEGT. The V and J ends lost 2 bases and 4 bases respectively, with 14 bases between them. This CDR3 is built from 15 residues. Partial CDR3 DNA: TGTGCCAGCAGTGAACGAAGGGTCACCCGCACTGAA. This sequence encodes CASSERRVTRTE. The full CDR3 protein reads CASSERRVTRTEAFF.

To note about this clone: The CDR3 goes on 3 residues after the read ends, and that part is filled in from the germline J gene. This chain uses TRBV5-1 with TRBJ2-3; TRBD1 agrees at 7 bases. The CDR3 length is 14 residues. The germline V gene encodes CDR1 SGHRS and CDR2 YFSETQ. J lost 2 bases, V lost 4 bases, and 4 bases had no gene match. CDR3 region: CASSAGTATDTQYF. CDR3 DNA, as far as it was read: TGCGCCAGCAGCGCCGGGACAGCCACAGATACG.